A selection of T cell receptor beta chains follows, all from one sample in a study of cytomegalovirus exposure and HLA in healthy donors. Some clones are missing from TCRdb's copy, which holds only in-frame ones; the method was immunoSEQ multiplex PCR. Among around 220,000 clones listed, approximately 79% were seen once. Sequencing was carried out using PBMCs. The receptors were gathered from a girl aged 2 to 9 in good health and CMV-seronegative. The conserved cysteine and the conserved F or W are not part of the CDR3 here. The order of the fields is V gene, J gene, clone size, CDR3 protein. Clone size is stated in some rows and not others, as once, few, many or a class when expanded.

V: TRBV6-5; J: TRBJ1-4; size: -; CDR3: ASSYSGQGAWEKLF
V: TRBV14; J: TRBJ2-1; size: -; CDR3: ASSQDFRLAWRNEQF
V: TRBV5-6; J: TRBJ2-1; size: -; CDR3: ASSPGLTYNEQF
V: TRBV9; J: TRBJ1-6; size: -; CDR3: ASSSRPGQGAAYNSPLH
V: TRBV19; J: TRBJ1-5; size: -; CDR3: ATSLGNQPQH
V: TRBV7-9; J: TRBJ2-6; size: -; CDR3: ASSLTGSYSGANVLT
V: TRBV5-8; J: TRBJ1-1; size: -; CDR3: VTKEQGTIGTEAF
V: TRBV30; J: TRBJ1-2; size: -; CDR3: AWRARGWFSIGYT
V: TRBV5-1; J: TRBJ1-1; size: -; CDR3: ASSLARGNTEAF
V: TRBV4-2; J: TRBJ2-6; size: -; CDR3: ASSPSHYPGANVLT
V: TRBV6-1; J: TRBJ1-5; size: -; CDR3: ASSEGVTEQPQH
V: TRBV7-8; J: TRBJ2-7; size: once; CDR3: ASSLVGSGYEQY
V: TRBV19; J: TRBJ1-4; size: -; CDR3: ASTETGGFIWEKLF